Each of the 10 T cell receptor beta chains below was sequenced from the same sample in a study of shared clonotypes between healthy human individuals (TCRdb year 2020). Library prep was done by the immunoSEQ multiplex PCR assay. TCRdb provides this immuneACCESS table in a form limited to in-frame rearrangements. Some clones are lacking; in checked studies, under half of them reflect an unresolved V gene, and why the rest are absent is not known. The sample table records around 510,000 clones; roughly 95% of these occur just once. The ten top clones hold about 0.06% of the sample. Specimen: naive CD4+ T cells sorted from blood. The intended sense of this specimen's cell subset or site label: CD45RA+ positively selected. These TCRs come from a woman aged 25 to 39 in good health.

This rearrangement joins TRBV28 to TRBJ2-2, with 13 bases lining up with TRBD2. The V gene's germline CDR1 is MDHEN and CDR2 SYDVKM. The CDR3 consists of 19 residues. The V segment lost 2 bases and the J segment 6 bases; nucleotides outside the gene matches: 12. CDR3 region: CASSLPRLTSGRVPGELFF. The CDR3 nucleotides read TGTGCCAGCAGTTTACCCAGACTTACTAGCGGGAGGGTGCCCGGGGAGCTGTTTTTT. The full variable domain, completed using reference TRBV28 and TRBJ2-2, is DVKVTQSSRYLVKRTGEKVFLECVQDMDHENMFWYRQDPGLGLRLIYFSYDVKMKEKGDIPEGYSVSREKKERFSLILESASTNQTSMYLCASSLPRLTSGRVPGELFFGEGSRLTVL.

V gene TRBV11-2 combines with J gene TRBJ2-1, with unresolved D. V shed 4 bases and J shed 0 bases, with 13 bases lying between them. The CDR3 totals 16 residues. The germline V gene has CDR1 SGHAT and CDR2 FQNNGV. The CDR3: CASSSGPPSSYNEQFF. CDR3 in DNA: TGTGCCAGCAGCTCCGGACCCCCAAGCTCCTACAATGAGCAGTTCTTC.

The chain combines TRBV27 with TRBJ2-1; no reliable D call. Trimming left V 8 bases short and J 5 bases short, with 16 bases between. Germline assignment: CDR1 MNHEY and CDR2 SMNVEV (reference sequence). The CDR3 is 14 residues long. The CDR3, as DNA: TGTGCCAGCCAAGAGTACCGAGCCCACAATGAGCAGTTCTTC. Translating gives CASQEYRAHNEQFF.

DNA of the CDR3: TGTGCCATCAGTGGCGCCAGCCTGGCAGATACGCAGTATTTT. Translation gives CAISGASLADTQYF. The gene calls are TRBV10-3 and TRBJ2-3; D remains unclear. The germline V and J ends were trimmed by 4 bases and 4 bases, with 12 bases remaining between them. This CDR3 comprises 14 residues. Germline assignment: CDR1 ENHRY and CDR2 SYGVKD.

On this clone: Other DNA sequences in this specimen translate into the identical CDR3. The chain couples TRBV5-4 to TRBJ2-3; TRBD2 matches at 7 bases. CDR3 length: 15 amino acids. J was trimmed by 3 bases and V by 0 bases; bases with no gene match: 4. Germline V gene lookup returns CDR1 SGHNT and CDR2 YYREEE (reference sequence). The CDR3 protein is CASSLGGSSTDTQYF. The CDR3 DNA is TGTGCCAGCAGCTTGGGCGGGAGTAGTACAGATACGCAGTATTTT.

Here the CDR3 reads CASSSGQRFINEQYF. The CDR3, as DNA: TGTGCCAGTAGTTCGGGACAGCGATTTATAAACGAGCAGTACTTC. The chain uses TRBV19 and TRBJ2-5; 7 bases fit TRBD1. The J call may be wrong; the DNA end is better matched by TRBJ2-7. Germline lookup yields CDR1 LNHDA and CDR2 SQIVND (reference sequence). CDR3 length: 15 residues.

The chain uses TRBV4-1 and TRBJ2-2, with no clear D. CDR1 is MGHRA, CDR2 YSYEKL, per germline. V lost 1 base and J 3 bases, leaving 9 bases between the germline ends. The CDR3 totals 15 residues. CDR3 DNA: TGCGCCAGCAGCCAAGCCTCGGGCTACACCGGGGAGCTGTTTTTT. Amino acid sequence: CASSQASGYTGELFF.

This clone was seen just once. V usage is TRBV6-5 and J usage is TRBJ2-1; 7 bases are shared with TRBD2. V shed 5 bases and J 10 bases; nucleotides not matched to a gene: 8. From germline, CDR1 is MNHEY and CDR2 SVGAGI. The CDR3 length is 13 residues. The CDR3 protein is CASSPTGGLEQFF. CDR3 DNA: TGTGCCAGCAGTCCTACGGGGGGATTAGAGCAGTTCTTC.

This clone was recorded only once. This chain links TRBV5-1 with TRBJ2-1; D not certain. The germline CDR1 and CDR2 sequences are SGHRS and YFSETQ. The CDR3 runs to 15 residues. Between the trimmed V and J ends, which lost 0 bases and 5 bases, there was a span of 12 bases. The CDR3 bases are TGCGCCAGCAGCTTGGCGGCGAATGGAGACAATGAGCAGTTCTTC. Translating it yields CASSLAANGDNEQFF.

The genes are TRBV7-2 and TRBJ1-3; D is perhaps TRBD1 (5 bases). Trimming shortened V by 4 bases and J by 4 bases, and 11 bases separated the two germline ends. The CDR3 has 14 residues. Germline-derived CDR1 and CDR2 are SGHTA and FQGNSA. DNA of the CDR3: TGTGCCAGCAGCTCCCAAGGGGTCGGAAACACCATATATTTT. This gives the protein CASSSQGVGNTIYF.